Listed below are T cell receptor beta chains from one sample, sequenced in a study of OX40 agonist ivuxolimab in advanced cancers. Some clones are missing from TCRdb's copy, which holds only in-frame ones; the method was immunoSEQ multiplex PCR. Counted here are more than 45,000 clones, around nine tenths occurring once; the ten biggest clones make up 7.8%. The specimen was CD4+ or CD8+ T cells sorted from blood, collected in a trial of the OX40 agonist ivuxolimab. The receptor set was obtained from an adult with an advanced solid tumor such as melanoma, head and neck, liver or kidney cancer. Both conserved end residues are part of each CDR3. A D gene is named only where the DNA matches it firmly. Clone size is stated in some rows and not others, as once, few, many or a class when expanded.

J,D,V,size,DNA,CDR3
TRBJ2-2,.,TRBV19,.,TGTGCCAGTAGTATTCTAAGGGGCACCGGGGAGCTGTTTTTT,CASSILRGTGELFF
TRBJ2-7,TRBD2,TRBV12-5,.,TGTGCTAGTGGCCTCGGGGGACTAGCGGGCGAGCAGTACTTC,CASGLGGLAGEQYF
TRBJ2-7,TRBD1,TRBV4-1,.,TGCGCCAGCAGCCAAGGCAGAATCCGGGGGACAGGCTCCTACGAGCAGTACTTC,CASSQGRIRGTGSYEQYF
TRBJ2-1,.,TRBV30,.,TGTGCCTGGAGTGTACTTGGTGAGCAGTTCTTC,CAWSVLGEQFF
TRBJ1-4,TRBD1,TRBV7-9,.,TGTGCCAGCAGCGAAACAGGGGGTGGTAATGAAAAACTGTTTTTT,CASSETGGGNEKLFF
TRBJ2-3,TRBD2,TRBV25-1,.,TGTGCCAGCAGTGAAGGCGGGACTAGCGCAGATACGCAGTATTTT,CASSEGGTSADTQYF
TRBJ1-5,.,TRBV30,.,TGTGCCTGGAGTGTAAACAGGGTAAGGCAGCCCCAGCATTTT,CAWSVNRVRQPQHF
TRBJ2-1,.,TRBV6-4,.,TGTGCCAGCATTCCCGGACCCGCAGAGCAGTTCTTC,CASIPGPAEQFF
TRBJ2-1,.,TRBV10-3,.,TGTGCCATCAGTGAGTCGACTATGGGGGGAATTGGTGAGCAGTTCTTC,CAISESTMGGIGEQFF
TRBJ2-7,.,TRBV6-5,.,TGTGCCAGCAGTTGGCTTTACGAGCAGTACTTC,CASSWLYEQYF
TRBJ1-2,.,TRBV23-1,.,TGCGCCAGCAGTCAATCGGGGCTGGGTGGCTATGGCTACACCTTC,CASSQSGLGGYGYTF
TRBJ2-3,.,TRBV11-2,.,TGTGCCAGCAGCCGACTCGTGGACGGGACGGGAGATACGCAGTATTTT,CASSRLVDGTGDTQYF
TRBJ1-2,.,TRBV6-1,.,TGTGCCAGCAGGGGAGCCTCCCATACTAACTATGGCTACACCTTC,CASRGASHTNYGYTF
TRBJ2-5,.,TRBV5-4,.,TGTGCCAGCAGCCCCACGAGGGCCGGGGTGACCCAGTACTTC,CASSPTRAGVTQYF
TRBJ1-6,TRBD1,TRBV6-5,.,TGTGCCAGCAGTCGACAGGGGATCGATTCACCCCTCCACTTT,CASSRQGIDSPLHF
TRBJ2-1,.,TRBV20-1,.,TGCAGTGCTAGAGATCGCAGGGCCCAGTTCTTC,CSARDRRAQFF
TRBJ1-2,.,TRBV7-3,.,TGTGCCAGCAGCCCGGGGCCCTCTAACTATGGCTACACCTTC,CASSPGPSNYGYTF
TRBJ2-6,.,TRBV19,.,TGTGCCAGTAGTTCCCGGGGTCCTGGGGCCAACGTCCTGACTTTC,CASSSRGPGANVLTF
TRBJ2-2,.,TRBV5-1,.,TGCGCCAGCAGAAACAGAACCCACACCGGGGAGCTGTTTTTT,CASRNRTHTGELFF
TRBJ1-2,TRBD1,TRBV6-1,.,TGTGCCAGCAGTGAACAGGGGGCTATCTATGGCTACACCTTC,CASSEQGAIYGYTF
TRBJ2-7,.,TRBV18,once,TGTGCCAGCTCACCACAACCCCTAGGCCCCTACGAGCAGTACTTC,CASSPQPLGPYEQYF
TRBJ2-2,.,TRBV7-9,.,TGTGCCAGCAGCTTATTTCGGGGGGCGGACACCGGGGAGCTGTTTTTT,CASSLFRGADTGELFF
TRBJ1-2,.,TRBV29-1,few,TGCAGCATACGGACAGTCTCCTATGGCTACACCTTC,CSIRTVSYGYTF
TRBJ2-2,TRBD1,TRBV11-3,.,TGTGCCAGCAGCTTCAGACAGGGGGCGAAAACCGGGGAGCTGTTTTTT,CASSFRQGAKTGELFF
TRBJ1-4,TRBD1,TRBV9,.,TGTGCCAGCAGCGTAGGGTTACAGGGGGCGCGAGATGAAAAACTGTTTTTT,CASSVGLQGARDEKLFF
TRBJ2-5,.,TRBV11-3,.,TGTGCCAGCAGCTTCAGATTAGCGGAGACCCAGTACTTC,CASSFRLAETQYF
TRBJ2-1,.,TRBV6-6,.,TGTGCCAGCAGTTACAGGGTGAGGGAGCAGTTCTTC,CASSYRVREQFF
TRBJ1-4,.,TRBV10-3,.,TGTGCCATCAGTCGGACGGTTGCAACTAATGAAAAACTGTTTTTT,CAISRTVATNEKLFF
TRBJ2-1,.,TRBV7-2,.,TGTGCCAGCAGCTTAGCCACCGGGGGCTGGAATGAGCAGTTCTTC,CASSLATGGWNEQFF
TRBJ1-2,.,TRBV30,few,TGTGCCTGGAGTAAGGGAGGGATTAACTATGGCTACACCTTC,CAWSKGGINYGYTF
TRBJ2-5,.,TRBV11-3,.,TGTGCCAGCAGCTTAGGAGGGAACCAAGAGACCCAGTACTTC,CASSLGGNQETQYF
TRBJ2-5,.,TRBV7-9,medium-sized,TGTGCCAGCAGCTTACTAACCCAAGAGACCCAGTACTTC,CASSLLTQETQYF
TRBJ2-6,.,TRBV7-3,.,TGTGCCAGCAGCTTAAGGGGGCCGGGACAAGGGCTTTCTGGGGCCAACGTCCTGACTTTC,CASSLRGPGQGLSGANVLTF
TRBJ2-3,TRBD1,TRBV19,.,TGTGCCAGTAGCGGACAGGGCACAGATACGCAGTATTTT,CASSGQGTDTQYF
TRBJ2-1,.,TRBV7-9,.,TGTGCCAGCAGCTTAGGACCGACGAATGAGCAGTTCTTC,CASSLGPTNEQFF
TRBJ2-2,.,TRBV6-1,few,TGTGCCAGCAGTGAAGGCGGACTTCACACCGGGGAGCTGTTTTTT,CASSEGGLHTGELFF
TRBJ2-3,TRBD2,TRBV5-1,.,TGCGCCAGCAGCCTGGGAGGGAACACAGATACGCAGTATTTT,CASSLGGNTDTQYF
TRBJ1-3,.,TRBV30,.,TGTGCCTGGAGAGGACAGCTCCCTGGAAACACCATATATTTT,CAWRGQLPGNTIYF
TRBJ1-3,.,TRBV6-1,.,TGTGCCAGCAGCGGGACACTCTCTGGAAACACCATATATTTT,CASSGTLSGNTIYF
TRBJ1-5,.,TRBV5-6,.,TGTGCCAGCAGCCCTCAAGGCGATCAGCCCCAGCATTTT,CASSPQGDQPQHF
TRBJ1-6,TRBD1,TRBV11-2,.,TGTGCCAGCAGCACCTGGACAGGTTCACCCCTCCACTTT,CASSTWTGSPLHF
TRBJ1-4,TRBD1,TRBV7-9,.,TGTGCCAGCAGCTTAAGGGACAGGGGCCTACGAGGGACTAATGAAAAACTGTTTTTT,CASSLRDRGLRGTNEKLFF
TRBJ1-3,TRBD1,TRBV5-8,.,TGTGCCAGCAGGGAGGGACAGAGCTCTGGAAACACCATATATTTT,CASREGQSSGNTIYF
TRBJ2-1,.,TRBV10-3,.,TGTGCCATCAGTGAGTCAAAGCGCCAAGTTGACAATGAGCAGTTCTTC,CAISESKRQVDNEQFF
TRBJ2-3,.,TRBV7-9,.,TGTGCCAGCAGCTTAGTAGATACGCAGTATTTT,CASSLVDTQYF
TRBJ1-4,TRBD1,TRBV2,.,TGTGCCATTGCCGGGACAGCAAATGAAAAACTGTTTTTT,CAIAGTANEKLFF
TRBJ2-3,.,TRBV27,.,TGTGCCAGCAGTCCCGGATACACAGATACGCAGTATTTT,CASSPGYTDTQYF
TRBJ2-7,.,TRBV19,.,TGTGCCAGTAGTAACCAGGGCTCTGCGACAGAGCAGTACTTC,CASSNQGSATEQYF